This T cell receptor (beta chain) was documented in a study of lymphopenia after photon versus proton radiotherapy. The table lists this clone with a count of one. What it recognizes is unknown. Per the germline V gene, CDR1 is KGHSH and CDR2 is LQKENI. J gave up 0 bases and V 3 bases, and 8 bases lay outside the gene matches. This CDR3 spans 16 amino acids. Generated by immunoSEQ multiplex PCR, the TCRdb table keeps only in-frame clones and is missing some. Of some 70,000 clones in the sample, 75% to 90% were seen once. Study results and caveats: After lymphocyte nadir, photon-treated repertoires showed oligoclonal expansion, especially CD8+ Temra. Larger post-nadir TCR diversity loss correlated inversely with survival in deceased patients. Authors raise, but do not show, better survival with proton therapy. Relative stability marked proton patients; photon patients lost diversity and naive cells.

V usage is TRBV18 and J usage is TRBJ2-7; 7 nucleotides match TRBD2. The sequence derives from an elderly man with esophageal cancer. The specimen was peripheral blood, collected from a patient treated with proton-based radiotherapy. The CDR3 loop is CASSPGEGSYSYEQYF. For the CDR3, the DNA is TGTGCCAGCTCACCCGGGGAGGGGTCTTACTCCTACGAGCAGTACTTC.